The rows below give T cell receptor beta chains drawn from one sample of a study of T-cell memory formation after mild COVID-19. TCRdb re-called the 5' RACE reads with MiXCR, one entry per CDR3 protein. The sample comprises under 150,000 distinct CDR3 sequences, about 16% of which are singletons, and more than 11% rests with the top ten. The sequenced material came from PBMCs or a T cell subset sorted from them (not recorded which). These receptors were taken from an adult woman who had mild COVID-19 (a few samples of this study predate the infection). Cell type and time point are not known. CDR3s include the opening cysteine and the closing phenylalanine or tryptophan. A D gene is named only where the DNA matches it firmly. The listing skips clone size in some rows; elsewhere it reads once, few, many or a size class.

size	length	V	D	J	DNA	CDR3
few	16	TRBV12-5	TRBD2	TRBJ2-1	TGTGCTAGTGGTTTGGGGACTAGCGGTCCTTACAATGAGCAGTTCTTC	CASGLGTSGPYNEQFF
many	14	TRBV5-1	-	TRBJ2-2	TGCGCCAGCAGCTTGGTCCTGAACACCGGGGAGCTGTTTTTT	CASSLVLNTGELFF
-	15	TRBV7-9	-	TRBJ2-1	TGTGCCAGCAGCCCAAAGACAGTATCCTACAATGAGCAGTTCTTC	CASSPKTVSYNEQFF
few	15	TRBV5-5	TRBD1	TRBJ2-7	TGTGCCAGCAGCCTTGGGACAGCCAAGACCTACGAGCAGTACTTC	CASSLGTAKTYEQYF
-	15	TRBV3-1	-	TRBJ1-1	TGTGCCAGCAGCCCCAGCGGGGTAGCTAACACTGAAGCTTTCTTT	CASSPSGVANTEAFF
few	14	TRBV19	TRBD2	TRBJ2-1	TGTGCCAGTAGTATAGTGGCGACGGGAGGTGAGCAGTTCTTC	CASSIVATGGEQFF
-	13	TRBV2	TRBD1	TRBJ1-2	TGTGCCAGCAGTGATGGAGGGGGCTTTGGCTACACCTTC	CASSDGGGFGYTF
few	18	TRBV9	TRBD1	TRBJ2-7	TGTGCCAGCAGCGTAGGTATATCGGGGCAGGGGGCAGCCTACGAGCAGTACTTC	CASSVGISGQGAAYEQYF
-	11	TRBV30	-	TRBJ2-7	TGTGCCTGGAGTGTATATTCCGAGCAGTACTTC	CAWSVYSEQYF
-	14	TRBV7-9	TRBD2	TRBJ2-7	TGTGCCAGCAGCTTAGAGCGGGGCCCCTACGAGCAGTACTTC	CASSLERGPYEQYF
-	13	TRBV4-1	TRBD1	TRBJ2-7	TGCGCCAGCAGCCAAAGACAGGGGTACGAGCAGTACTTC	CASSQRQGYEQYF
-	15	TRBV20-1	-	TRBJ2-7	TGCAGTGCTCCCCCGTCCGGGCTAGGGCCCTACGAGCAGTACTTC	CSAPPSGLGPYEQYF
-	15	TRBV12-3/TRBV12-4	-	TRBJ2-1	TGTGCCAGCACAGTTACGGGAGCCGGTCTGGATGAGCAGTTCTTC	CASTVTGAGLDEQFF
-	16	TRBV7-3	TRBD2	TRBJ2-1	TGTGCCAGCAGCCCCCTTCTAGCGGGACCTAACAATGAGCAGTTCTTC	CASSPLLAGPNNEQFF
-	16	TRBV5-1	TRBD1	TRBJ2-7	TGCGCCAGCAGCTTCCGGACAGGGGGGCTCCTCTACGAGCAGTACTTC	CASSFRTGGLLYEQYF
-	13	TRBV5-1	-	TRBJ2-1	TGCGCCAGCAGCCCAGAGTATCGCAATGAGCAGTTCTTC	CASSPEYRNEQFF
-	14	TRBV2	-	TRBJ1-1	TGTGCCAGCATGGACGGGCGAGCGGGCACTGAAGCTTTCTTT	CASMDGRAGTEAFF
many	13	TRBV20-1	-	TRBJ1-1	TGCAGTGCTCTAGGGCAGCTTGGCACTGAAGCTTTCTTT	CSALGQLGTEAFF
few	15	TRBV12-3/TRBV12-4	TRBD1	TRBJ2-7	TGTGCCAGCAGATACACCGGGACAGGGCGTTACGAGCAGTACTTC	CASRYTGTGRYEQYF
few	15	TRBV7-2	TRBD1	TRBJ2-1	TGTGCCAGCAGCTCTAGGACAGGATCCTACAATGAGCAGTTCTTC	CASSSRTGSYNEQFF
few	15	TRBV7-2	TRBD1	TRBJ1-4	TGTGCCAGCAGCTTAGCGGGGACAGGGGACGAAAAACTGTTTTTT	CASSLAGTGDEKLFF
-	14	TRBV3-1	TRBD2	TRBJ2-7	TGTGCCAGCAGCCCGGGAGGGGGGCGCTACGAGCAGTACTTC	CASSPGGGRYEQYF
few	16	TRBV5-4	-	TRBJ2-7	TGTGCCAGCAGCTGGGAAGGACACAAAGCCTCCTACGAGCAGTACTTC	CASSWEGHKASYEQYF
-	12	TRBV11-2	TRBD1	TRBJ2-1	TGTGCCAGCAGCTTAGTAGGGACAGCCCAGTTCTTC	CASSLVGTAQFF
-	16	TRBV5-1	-	TRBJ1-1	TGCGCCAGCAGCTTGTCGTTAGGACAGCAGAACACTGAAGCTTTCTTT	CASSLSLGQQNTEAFF
-	16	TRBV24-1	-	TRBJ2-3	TGTGCCACCAGTGATTTAGCAGTTGTCATCACAGATACGCAGTATTTT	CATSDLAVVITDTQYF
-	14	TRBV5-1	-	TRBJ2-7	TGCGCCAGCAGCTTTATTGGCAGAGGCTACGAGCAGTACTTC	CASSFIGRGYEQYF
-	17	TRBV7-6	-	TRBJ2-1	TGTGCCAGCAGCTTAGCGCGGTCGGGAGTCGCCTACAATGAGCAGTTCTTC	CASSLARSGVAYNEQFF
few	15	TRBV5-1	TRBD2	TRBJ2-1	TGCGCCAGCCGGGGACTAGCGGGGAACAACAATGAGAAGTTCTTC	CASRGLAGNNNEKFF
few	15	TRBV4-3	-	TRBJ1-5	TGCGCCAGCAGCCAAGACAGGCAGACCAATCAGCCCCAGCATTTT	CASSQDRQTNQPQHF
-	19	TRBV6-2/TRBV6-3	TRBD2	TRBJ2-2	TGTGCCAGCAGTTACTCCTTGACTAGCGGGCCGATGAACACCGGGGAGCTGTTTTTT	CASSYSLTSGPMNTGELFF
-	13	TRBV5-1	-	TRBJ2-5	TGCGCCAGCAGCTTGGGACCAGAAGAGACCCAGTACTTC	CASSLGPEETQYF
-	16	TRBV28	TRBD2	TRBJ2-1	TGTGCCAGCAGTTTAGGTGGTGGCGGGAGGGGCAATGAGCAGTTCTTC	CASSLGGGGRGNEQFF
few	13	TRBV12-3/TRBV12-4	-	TRBJ1-2	TGTGCCAGCAGTTTAGCAGATAACTATGGCTACACCTTC	CASSLADNYGYTF
few	13	TRBV19	TRBD1	TRBJ1-6	TGTGCCAGTAGTATTCAGGGGGATAACGACCTCCACTTT	CASSIQGDNDLHF
-	13	TRBV7-9	-	TRBJ2-7	TGTGCCAGCAGCGGCCAACAGGGCTACGAGCAGTACTTC	CASSGQQGYEQYF
few	14	TRBV19	TRBD2	TRBJ2-3	TGTGCCAGTAGCACCGGGACTACCACAGATACGCAGTATTTT	CASSTGTTTDTQYF
few	12	TRBV3-1	-	TRBJ2-3	TGTGCCAGCAGAGATTACACAGATACGCAGTATTTT	CASRDYTDTQYF
-	15	TRBV24-1	-	TRBJ2-5	TGTGCCACGCGCGGATGCTCCCTAAACCAAGAGACCCAGTACTTC	CATRGCSLNQETQYF
-	15	TRBV4-1	TRBD2	TRBJ2-5	TGCGCCAGCAGCCGCCTAGCGGGGGGGCGAGAGACCCAGTACTTC	CASSRLAGGRETQYF
-	15	TRBV27	-	TRBJ1-2	TGTGCCAGCAGTACCGTAAGGAGCGATAACTATGGCTACACCTTC	CASSTVRSDNYGYTF
few	15	TRBV2	TRBD1	TRBJ2-1	TGTGCCAGCAGAGAGGGACAGAGGCTTCACAATGAGCAGTTCTTC	CASREGQRLHNEQFF
-	14	TRBV15	TRBD1	TRBJ1-5	TGTGCCACCAGCAATGGAGGGGGCCGTCAGCCCCAGCATTTT	CATSNGGGRQPQHF
few	15	TRBV5-4	-	TRBJ2-5	TGTGCCAGCAGCTTGGATCTTGACCCGTCGGAGACCCAGTACTTC	CASSLDLDPSETQYF
few	12	TRBV20-1	-	TRBJ1-5	TGCAGTGCTGAGGTTCCGAATCAGCCCCAGCATTTT	CSAEVPNQPQHF